These 17 T cell receptor beta chains came from one sample sequenced in a study of control samples from healthy donors and cancer patients. TCRdb's table, derived via immunoSEQ multiplex PCR, lists solely in-frame clones and lacks some. The sample lists about 90,000 clones; 90% were seen once. Specimen: blood. Receptors originate from a woman aged 18-29 years in good health.

The chain has TRBV7-2 and TRBJ2-7; 12 bases line up with TRBD1. Germline V gene data show CDR1 as SGHTA and CDR2 as FQGNSA. With V trimmed by 5 bases and J by 3 bases, 5 bases remained unmatched. This CDR3 region has 15 residues. The CDR3 DNA reads TGTGCCAGCAGCATCGGGACAGGGGGCGGCTACGAGCAGTACTTC. Translated: CASSIGTGGGYEQYF.

The chain combines TRBV19 with TRBJ1-1; D gene unclear. Trimming left V 3 bases short and J 3 bases short, with 17 bases between. Germline CDR1 reads LNHDA; CDR2 reads SQIVND (reference sequence). This CDR3 has 16 residues. The CDR3 sequence: CASSIAPVSYHTEAFF. In DNA form, the CDR3 reads TGTGCCAGTAGTATTGCTCCCGTTTCGTATCACACTGAAGCTTTCTTT.

This CDR3 is CASSTRQGWYEQYF. CDR3 nucleotide sequence: TGTGCCAGCAGCACCCGACAGGGTTGGTACGAGCAGTACTTC. The chain is built from TRBV7-2 and TRBJ2-7; 7 positions match TRBD1. Per the germline V gene, CDR1 is SGHTA and CDR2 is FQGNSA. The CDR3 totals 14 residues. J gave up 4 bases and V 5 bases, and 8 bases lay outside the gene matches.

The rearrangement links TRBV5-1 to TRBJ1-4, with D unresolved. Germline CDR1 is SGHRS and CDR2 is YFSETQ. The CDR3 totals 18 residues. V was shortened by 0 bases and J by 2 bases, with 17 bases between the two germline ends. CDR3 in amino acids: CASSLVARRETTNEKLFF. The CDR3 DNA sequence: TGCGCCAGCAGCTTGGTAGCCAGAAGAGAAACTACTAATGAAAAACTGTTTTTT.

This chain connects TRBV28 to TRBJ2-5, with a possible D match to TRBD2 (5 bases). CDR1 and CDR2 from the germline V gene are MDHEN and SYDVKM. The CDR3 extends over 17 amino acids. Trimming stripped 4 bases from V and 7 bases from J, with 25 bases between. CDR3 sequence: CASSSTPTGGSRGTQYF. The CDR3 nucleotides read TGTGCCAGCAGTTCGACACCTACCGGCGGGTCCCGGGGGACCCAGTACTTC.

The genes are TRBV12-3 or TRBV12-4 and TRBJ1-2, with 7 nucleotides matching TRBD1. The CDR3 covers 13 residues. Trimming cost V 8 bases and J 7 bases; bases outside gene matches: 10. The CDR3 sequence is CASSRRQGSGYTF. CDR3 nucleotides: TGTGCCAGCTCGAGAAGACAGGGAAGTGGCTACACCTTC.

This clone was picked up one time. The chain combines TRBV27 with TRBJ2-4; possibly TRBD1 or TRBD2 for D (7 bases each). The V end lost 9 bases, the J end lost 0 bases, and 24 bases lay between the germline ends. The V gene's germline CDR1 is MNHEY and CDR2 SMNVEV (reference sequence). The CDR3 is 18 amino acids. CDR3: CARTEGEGAYLAKNIQYF. CDR3 bases: TGTGCCAGAACCGAGGGGGAGGGGGCCTATCTAGCCAAAAACATTCAGTACTTC.

The chain couples TRBV5-5 to TRBJ1-1; TRBD1 might be the D (5 bases). V lost 0 bases and J lost 6, with 12 bases in between. CDR3 length: 14 amino acids. In germline, CDR1 is SGHKS, CDR2 YYEKEE (reference sequence). The CDR3 loop is CASSLVAGTSEAFF. The DNA of the CDR3 is TGTGCCAGCAGCTTGGTGGCAGGGACCTCTGAAGCTTTCTTT. The variable domain in full, with the rest retrieved from reference TRBV5-5 and TRBJ1-1, is DAGVTQSPTHLIKTRGQQVTLRCSPISGHKSVSWYQQVLGQGPQFIFQYYEKEERGRGNFPDRFSARQFPNYSSELNVNALLLGDSALYLCASSLVAGTSEAFFGQGTRLTVV.

The J gene is TRBJ2-3, the V gene TRBV10-3, with TRBD2 identical over 10 bases. Germline lookup yields CDR1 ENHRY and CDR2 SYGVKD. This CDR3 comprises 15 residues. Germline trimming cut 10 bases from V and 4 bases from J; bases unmatched to any gene: 11. This chain's CDR3 is CATADRLAGPDTQYF. Written as DNA, the CDR3 is TGTGCCACGGCGGATCGACTAGCGGGCCCAGATACGCAGTATTTT.

This clone was seen only once. The chain links TRBV5-1 to TRBJ1-4, with TRBD1 identical over 9 bases. Trimming removed 7 bases from V and 8 bases from J; junction bases left unmatched: 12. The CDR3 has 15 amino acids. Germline V gene sequence: CDR1 SGHRS, CDR2 YFSETQ. The CDR3 protein is CASRRWGQGKEKLFF. In nucleotides, the CDR3 is TGCGCCAGCCGCCGTTGGGGACAGGGAAAGGAAAAACTGTTTTTT.

The chain carries TRBV7-8 and TRBJ2-1, with 9 nucleotides matching TRBD2. The CDR3 contains 18 residues. V shed 4 bases and J 9 bases; nucleotides not matched to a gene: 19. Per germline, CDR1 SGHVS and CDR2 FQNEAQ. The CDR3: CASSYHPFRGGAVSEQFF. CDR3 sequence (DNA): TGTGCCAGCAGCTATCATCCCTTTCGCGGGGGGGCAGTAAGTGAGCAGTTCTTC.

This clone was detected once. V is TRBV6-6 and J is TRBJ1-4, with no clear D. Trimming took off 8 bases at V and 0 bases at J, with 10 bases between the two ends. CDR1 MNHNY and CDR2 SVGAGI come from the germline V gene (reference sequence). The CDR3 totals 14 residues. CDR3 DNA sequence: TGTGCCAGCGCGACCCTGGCAACTAATGAAAAACTGTTTTTT. Its translation is CASATLATNEKLFF.

This clone was observed a handful of times. The V and J genes are TRBV7-9 and TRBJ1-1; perhaps TRBD1 as D (6 bases). The V gene's germline CDR1 is SEHNR and CDR2 FQNEAQ (reference sequence). The CDR3 contains 13 residues. V shed 2 bases and J shed 10 bases, with 14 bases lying between them. In DNA, the CDR3 is TGTGCCAGCAGCTTAACCCAGACAGGCTCAGCTTTCTTT. This encodes CASSLTQTGSAFF.

The chain has TRBV21-1 and TRBJ2-7; the table's D call of TRBD1 was not tested on the DNA. TRBV21-1 is shown as a pseudogene. The CDR3 consists of 12 residues. CDR3: CASSGNPYEQYF. Written as DNA, the CDR3 is TGTGCCAGCAGCGGCAACCCCTACGAGCAGTACTTC.

This CDR3 is CASSPLGSSGNTIYF. The CDR3 DNA reads as TGTGCCAGCAGCCCGCTCGGCAGCTCTGGAAACACCATATATTTT. The V gene is TRBV25-1, the J gene TRBJ1-3; D gene unclear. The CDR3 consists of 15 residues. V was trimmed by 6 bases and J by 0 bases, leaving 12 bases between them. The germline V gene encodes CDR1 MGHDK and CDR2 SYGVNS.

For the CDR3, the DNA is TGTGCCACCAGTGATTTTCAGGACGGTTCCATAGGGGAGCTGTTTTTT. Translating gives CATSDFQDGSIGELFF. The chain links TRBV24-1 to TRBJ2-2; D unresolved. The germline V and J ends were trimmed by 1 base and 8 bases, with 16 bases remaining between them. The CDR3 sequence is 16 residues long. Germline V CDR1 and CDR2: KGHDR, SFDVKD.

The chain has TRBV5-4 and TRBJ1-2, with no clear D. Germline CDR1 and CDR2: SGHNT and YYREEE (reference sequence). The CDR3 has 15 residues. V lost 2 bases and J lost 1, with 12 bases in between. The CDR3 DNA reads as TGTGCCAGCAGCTTCCTCGACGGGGATAACTATGGCTACACCTTC. Its translation: CASSFLDGDNYGYTF.